These 15 T cell receptor beta chains originate from one sample sequenced in a study of T cell responses to AZD1222 COVID-19 vaccine. TCRdb's table, derived via immunoSEQ multiplex PCR, lists solely in-frame clones and lacks some. This table holds 90,000 to 130,000 clones, 80% to 85% found once. Sample: peripheral blood, taken on day 0 of AZD1222 vaccination. The receptors originated from an adult in good health.

This sequence joins TRBV14 and TRBJ1-1, with D uncertain. The V and J ends lost 0 bases and 11 bases respectively, with 10 bases between them. The CDR3 is made up of 12 amino acids. CDR1 and CDR2 from the germline V gene are SGHDN and FVKESK. CDR3 coding DNA: TGTGCCAGCAGCCAAGATCGGTCGAGCGCTTTCTTT. This encodes CASSQDRSSAFF.

The chain joins TRBV2 to TRBJ1-2; D call uncertain. Trimming cost V 1 base and J 9 bases, with 12 bases left between them. The CDR3 is made up of 13 amino acids. Germline values: CDR1 SNHLY, CDR2 FYNNEI. CDR3 sequence reads: CASSEGRTWSYTF. The CDR3 bases are TGTGCCAGCAGTGAAGGAAGGACCTGGAGCTACACCTTC.

This clone was detected only once. This rearrangement joins TRBV7-9 to TRBJ1-6; D uncertain. Between the trimmed V and J ends, which lost 5 bases and 7 bases, there was a span of 15 bases. CDR3 size: 15 residues. From germline, CDR1 is SEHNR and CDR2 FQNEAQ (reference sequence). CDR3 DNA sequence: TGTGCCAGCAGCCCCTCCCCGGAGAGAAATTCACCCCTCCACTTT. Translation: CASSPSPERNSPLHF.

This chain joins TRBV4-2 and TRBJ1-5; D remains ambiguous. Looked up from germline, CDR1 is LGHNA and CDR2 is YNFKEQ. Trimming took off 3 bases at V and 3 bases at J, with 18 bases between the two ends. The CDR3 length is 17 residues. The CDR3 DNA is TGTGCCAGCAGCCAGAGTGCCAACCGTGGACTCAATCAGCCCCAGCATTTT. Encoded protein: CASSQSANRGLNQPQHF.

V and J are TRBV5-1 and TRBJ2-3; tentatively, D is TRBD1 (6 bases). The V and J ends lost 3 bases and 4 bases respectively, with 21 bases between them. The germline gives CDR1 SGHRS, CDR2 YFSETQ. The CDR3 covers 17 residues. This CDR3 reads CASSWGPLSGGPDTQYF. The CDR3 DNA follows: TGCGCCAGCAGCTGGGGGCCCTTGAGCGGCGGTCCAGATACGCAGTATTTT.

The chain recombines TRBV7-8 with TRBJ2-3; either TRBD1 or TRBD2 may fit D (5 bases each). This CDR3 is built from 14 residues. Germline CDR1 and CDR2: SGHVS and FQNEAQ. Trimming removed 5 bases at V and 7 bases at J, with 16 bases between. The CDR3 is CASSLGVGKHTQYF. The DNA of the CDR3 is TGTGCCAGCAGCCTGGGGGTGGGAAAGCATACGCAGTATTTT.

The V call is TRBV3-1 (or the pseudogene TRBV3-2), the J call TRBJ2-2, with 11 bases aligning to TRBD2. The V gene end was trimmed by 6 bases and the J gene end by 1 base; junction bases not matched to a gene: 4. Per germline, CDR1 LGHDT and CDR2 YNNKEL (reference sequence). The CDR3 is 16 amino acids. CDR3 nucleotides: TGTGCCAGCAGGTCTAGCGGGGGGATGAACACCGGGGAGCTGTTTTTT. It codes for CASRSSGGMNTGELFF.

This chain connects TRBV19 to TRBJ2-7, with 14 bases fitting TRBD2. Germline CDR1 and CDR2: LNHDA and SQIVND (reference sequence). The CDR3 contains 15 residues. Losses at the gene ends were 6 bases for V and 4 bases for J; bases not matched to a gene: 5. The CDR3 is CASRSGLAGEYEQYF. DNA for the CDR3: TGTGCCAGTAGGTCGGGACTAGCGGGAGAGTACGAGCAGTACTTC. Drawing the rest from reference TRBV19 and TRBJ2-7, the complete variable domain is DGGITQSPKYLFRKEGQNVTLSCEQNLNHDAMYWYRQDPGQGLRLIYYSQIVNDFQKGDIAEGYSVSREKKESFPLTVTSAQKNPTAFYLCASRSGLAGEYEQYFGPGTRLTVT.

This chain links TRBV5-6 with TRBJ2-2, with D possibly matching TRBD1 (5 bases). The CDR3 runs 14 residues. Germline V gene data show CDR1 as SGHDT and CDR2 as YYEEEE. The germline V and J ends were trimmed by 0 bases and 6 bases, with 9 bases remaining between them. CDR3 coding DNA: TGTGCCAGCAGCTTGGTCTCAGGGTCCGGGGAGCTGTTTTTT. Its protein product is CASSLVSGSGELFF.

Concerning this clone itself: Relative to the germline gene, one junction end is altered; a read error may explain this. V usage is TRBV5-1 and J usage is TRBJ2-7; D gene unclear. The CDR3 consists of 13 residues. Germline CDR1 reads SGHRS; CDR2 reads YFSETQ. CDR3: CASSPLGSHEQYF. The DNA of the CDR3 is TGCGCCAGCAGCCCCCTGGGCTCCCACGAGCAGTACTTC. The whole variable domain, remainder taken from reference TRBV5-1 and TRBJ2-7, is KAGVTQTPRYLIKTRGQQVTLSCSPISGHRSVSWYQQTPGQGLQFLFEYFSETQRNKGNFPGRFSGRQFSNSRSEMNVSTLELGDSALYLCASSPLGSHEQYFGPGTRLTVT.

V and J are TRBV19 and TRBJ1-2; 9 bases map to TRBD1. Germline values: CDR1 LNHDA, CDR2 SQIVND (reference sequence). V lost 5 bases to trimming and J lost 7 bases; unmatched junction nucleotides: 11. CDR3 length: 15 amino acids. CDR3 in amino acids: CASSFRLQGAAGYTF. DNA of the CDR3: TGTGCCAGTAGTTTTCGCTTACAGGGGGCGGCTGGCTACACCTTC.

The chain employs TRBV29-1 and TRBJ1-1, with D perhaps matching TRBD1 (5 bases). Between the trimmed V and J ends, which lost 7 bases and 7 bases, there was a span of 19 bases. The germline V gene has CDR1 SQVTM and CDR2 ANQGSEA. The CDR3 loop spans 13 amino acids. This CDR3 reads CSATRAGIGEAFF. For the CDR3, the DNA is TGCAGCGCAACGCGGGCAGGGATTGGTGAAGCTTTCTTT.

The V gene is TRBV19, the J gene TRBJ1-2; no firm D call. The germline gives CDR1 LNHDA, CDR2 SQIVND (reference sequence). The CDR3 consists of 14 residues. With 7 bases removed from V and 8 bases from J, the gap between germline ends came to 20 bases. CDR3 sequence: CASTPIPGSRGYTF. CDR3 DNA: TGTGCCAGTACCCCAATTCCGGGGTCAAGAGGCTACACCTTC.

The chain links TRBV6-2 or TRBV6-3 to TRBJ1-5; D unclear. V lost 6 bases and J 4 bases, leaving 13 bases between the germline ends. Germline V gene data show CDR1 as MNHEY and CDR2 as SVGEGT. This CDR3 has 14 residues. The CDR3 loop is CASSHGSVNQPQHF. CDR3 nucleotides: TGTGCCAGCAGCCACGGGTCAGTTAATCAGCCCCAGCATTTT.

The V and J genes are TRBV5-1 and TRBJ2-7; 12 bases fit TRBD2. Germline V gives CDR1 SGHRS, CDR2 YFSETQ. The trim removed 0 bases at V and 7 bases at J, leaving 8 bases unmatched. This CDR3 is built from 16 residues. CDR3 DNA: TGCGCCAGCAGCTTGGCCCTAGCGGGAGGGCCGGTAGAGCAGTACTTC. Protein product: CASSLALAGGPVEQYF.